The clone carrying this T cell receptor beta chain is medium-sized by share. Its antigen is not known. V was clipped by 4 bases and J by 6 bases; unmatched bases: 5. CDR1 and CDR2 (germline): KGHSH, LQKENI. The CDR3 runs to 14 residues. This specimen belongs to a study of metastatic and nonmetastatic thyroid tumors. In the study overall: Repertoire data that came from the blood and tumor or nodule tissue of malignant and benign thyroid patients were compared. Findings of the study overall: Compared with benign nodules, malignant thyroid tumors were reported to have significantly higher TCR beta diversity in both blood and tumor.

In the authors' workflow: The distant-metastasis classifier for papillary thyroid cancer was built from CDR3 differences across clinicopathological groups. MiXCR reprocessed the PCR reads for TCRdb. Clone size and V and J calls follow TCRdb, not the original study. This table holds 13,000 to 15,000 clones, about a quarter found once. Thyroid surgery was preceded by no treatment in any patient. This sequence was found in a female donor with papillary thyroid cancer or a benign thyroid nodule (not recorded which). Some clones in this sample may be carry-over from other donors' samples. This chain links TRBV18 with TRBJ2-7, with 11 bases matching TRBD2. The sequenced material came from tumor tissue. The CDR3 loop reads CASSRGLAEGEQYF. The CDR3 nucleotides are TGTGCCAGCTCACGGGGACTAGCGGAGGGCGAGCAGTACTTC.